The clone carrying this T cell receptor beta chain was seen more than once but under ten times. Its antigen is unidentified. These data belong to a study of molecular identifiers for immune sequencing clone quantification. For bulk TCR libraries, previously described methods and listed TCR primers were used. TCRdb itself ran the PCR reads through MiXCR, one entry per CDR3 protein. Here the sample spans about 510,000 distinct CDR3 sequences, about 21% being singletons. As CD8+CD4-CCR7+CD45RA+ cells, naive CD8 T cells were sorted. Germline V CDR1 and CDR2: GTSNPN, SVGIG (reference sequence). Trimming cost V 0 bases and J 9 bases, with 12 bases left between them. This CDR3 has 13 amino acids. Notes on the study in general: Highly expanded clone sizes could end up underestimated if a barcode were shared by identical TCR molecules. Naive cells had under 1% of molecules in clones above 20 RNA copies, effectors over 97%.

The TCR was taken from a human donor in good health. Some libraries in this study had Jurkat cell RNA spiked in. The chain is built from TRBV30 and TRBJ2-1; D tentatively fits TRBD1 or TRBD2 (6 bases each). The sequenced sample was naive CD8+ T cells from blood, with Jurkat cell RNA spiked in. Documented subset: FACS-sorted CD8+CD4-CCR7+CD45RA+ naive T cells. The DNA of the CDR3 is TGTGCCTGGAGTGTACTAGGGGGGAGTGAGCAGTTCTTC. Its translation: CAWSVLGGSEQFF. The entire variable domain, with the rest obtained from reference TRBV30 and TRBJ2-1, is as follows: SQTIHQWPATLVQPVGSPLSLECTVEGTSNPNLYWYRQAAGRGLQLLFYSVGIGQISSEVPQNLSASRPQDRQFILSSKKLLLSDSGFYLCAWSVLGGSEQFFGPGTRLTVL.